This TCR beta chain was identified in a study of blood T cell repertoires in COVID-19. Produced via immunoSEQ multiplex PCR; TCRdb's table is partial and in-frame only. The sample has 250,000 to 300,000 clones, roughly 90% seen once. Resolution of symptoms, clearance, or two negative PCRs was present in recovered Cohort 3 donors. The J segment lost 3 bases and the V segment lost 4 bases, leaving 3 bases of the junction unmatched. The CDR3 has 14 amino acids. In germline, CDR1 is LGHNA, CDR2 YSLEER. The sequence derives from a woman between 25 and 40 years old who had recovered from COVID-19. The V call is TRBV4-3, the J call TRBJ2-7; 10 nucleotides match TRBD1. The sequenced sample was PBMCs or T cells enriched from blood (not recorded which). Here the CDR3 reads CASSRGTGDYEQYF. The CDR3 bases are TGCGCCAGCAGCCGTGGGACAGGGGACTACGAGCAGTACTTC.